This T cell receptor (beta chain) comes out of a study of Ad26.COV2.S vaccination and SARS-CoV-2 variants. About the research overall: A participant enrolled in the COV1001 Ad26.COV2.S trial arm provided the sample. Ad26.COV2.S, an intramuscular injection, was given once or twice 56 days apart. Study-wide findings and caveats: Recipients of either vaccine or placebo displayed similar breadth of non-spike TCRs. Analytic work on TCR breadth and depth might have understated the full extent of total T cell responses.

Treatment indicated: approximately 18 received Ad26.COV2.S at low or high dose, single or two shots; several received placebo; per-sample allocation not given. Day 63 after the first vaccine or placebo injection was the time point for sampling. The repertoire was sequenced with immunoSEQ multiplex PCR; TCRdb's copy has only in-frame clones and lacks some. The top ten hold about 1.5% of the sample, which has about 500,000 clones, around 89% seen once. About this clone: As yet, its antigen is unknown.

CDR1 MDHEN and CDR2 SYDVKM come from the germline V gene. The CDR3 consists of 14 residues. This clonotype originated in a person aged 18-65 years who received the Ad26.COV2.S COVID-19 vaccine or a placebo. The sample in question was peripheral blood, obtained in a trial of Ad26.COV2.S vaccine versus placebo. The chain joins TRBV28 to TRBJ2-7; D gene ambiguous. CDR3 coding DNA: TGTGCTACCCGTCAACACCCGCAGGTTGGCGAGCAGTACTTC. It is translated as CATRQHPQVGEQYF. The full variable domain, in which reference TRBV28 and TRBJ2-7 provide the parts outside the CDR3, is DVKVTQSSRYLVKRTGEKVFLECVQDMDHENMFWYRQDPGLGLRLIYFSYDVKMKEKGDIPEGYSVSREKKERFSLILESASTNQTSMYLCATRQHPQVGEQYFGPGTRLTVT.